Sequencing of this T cell receptor beta chain was carried out in a study of blood T cell repertoires in COVID-19. Profiled with immunoSEQ multiplex PCR; TCRdb holds only in-frame clones, not every one. This sample has 150,000 to 200,000 clones; 87% occur once, and the top ten carry around an eighth. Germline assignment: CDR1 MGHRA and CDR2 YSYEKL. The junction had 14 bases not matched to a gene; V was cut back by 1 base and J by 9 bases. The CDR3 spans 17 residues. The V gene is TRBV4-1, the J gene TRBJ1-3; 8 positions match TRBD1. Sequenced: peripheral blood. The TCR originated in a woman in her 70s with COVID-19, enrolled during active disease. CDR3 nucleotides: TGCGCCAGCAGCCAAGTTTTTACAGGGGACGACAGGGGCACCATATATTTT. Translation: CASSQVFTGDDRGTIYF.